The clone carrying this TCR beta chain came up many times. Antigen: not known. The data derive from a study of metastatic and nonmetastatic thyroid tumors. About the study: The authors compared repertoires across blood and tumor or nodule tissue from malignant and benign thyroid patients.

Study-wide findings and caveats: When malignant thyroid tumors were compared with benign nodules, TCR beta diversity was reportedly significantly higher in the malignant tumors. This held in both blood and tumor samples.

Prior to thyroid surgery, none of the patients had received any treatment. In the original processing: Variation in CDR3 across clinicopathological groups served as the basis for constructing a distant-metastasis classifier in papillary thyroid cancer. TCRdb used MiXCR to call clones anew from the PCR reads. The V and J calls follow TCRdb's processing rather than the paper's. Among around 30,000 clones listed, around 19% were seen once. Material for sequencing was blood. The receptor was isolated from a female donor with papillary thyroid cancer or a benign thyroid nodule (not recorded which). Some clones in this sample may be carry-over from other donors' samples.

CDR3 in amino acids: CASSSGTEGQPQHF. The CDR3, as DNA: TGTGCCAGCAGTTCCGGGACCGAGGGGCAGCCCCAGCATTTT. The chain uses TRBV12-3 or TRBV12-4 and TRBJ1-5, with D possibly being TRBD1 (5 bases). V shed 4 bases and J shed 7 bases, with 14 bases lying between them. The CDR3 spans 14 residues.